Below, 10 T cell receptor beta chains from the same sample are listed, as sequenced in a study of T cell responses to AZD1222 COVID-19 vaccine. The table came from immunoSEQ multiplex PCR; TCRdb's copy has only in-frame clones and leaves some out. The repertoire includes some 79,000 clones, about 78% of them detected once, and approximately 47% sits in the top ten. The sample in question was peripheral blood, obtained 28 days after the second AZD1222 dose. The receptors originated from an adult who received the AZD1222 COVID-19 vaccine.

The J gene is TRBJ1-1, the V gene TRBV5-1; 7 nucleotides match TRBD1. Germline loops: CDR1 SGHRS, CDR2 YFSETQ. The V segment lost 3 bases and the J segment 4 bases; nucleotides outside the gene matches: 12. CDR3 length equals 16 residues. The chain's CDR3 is CASSSDPTGAFTEAFF. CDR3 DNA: TGCGCCAGCAGCTCCGACCCTACAGGGGCCTTCACTGAAGCTTTCTTT.

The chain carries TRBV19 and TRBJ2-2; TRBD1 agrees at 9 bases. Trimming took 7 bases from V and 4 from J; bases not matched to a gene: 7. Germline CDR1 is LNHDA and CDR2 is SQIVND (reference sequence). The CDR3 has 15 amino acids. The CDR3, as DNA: TGTGCCAGTAATCTTGGACAGGGGCCCACCGGGGAGCTGTTTTTT. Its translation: CASNLGQGPTGELFF.

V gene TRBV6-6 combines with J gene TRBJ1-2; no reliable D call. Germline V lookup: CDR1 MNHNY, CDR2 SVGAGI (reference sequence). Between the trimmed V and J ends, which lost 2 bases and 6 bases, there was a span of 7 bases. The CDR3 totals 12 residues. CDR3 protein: CASSYPTNGYTF. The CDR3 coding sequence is TGTGCCAGCAGTTACCCGACCAATGGCTACACCTTC.

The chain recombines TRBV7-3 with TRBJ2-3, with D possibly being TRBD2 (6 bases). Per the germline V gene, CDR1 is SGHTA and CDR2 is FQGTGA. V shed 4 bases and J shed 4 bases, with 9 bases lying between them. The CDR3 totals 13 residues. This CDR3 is CASSSPGADTQYF. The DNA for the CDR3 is TGTGCCAGCAGCTCGCCGGGGGCAGATACGCAGTATTTT. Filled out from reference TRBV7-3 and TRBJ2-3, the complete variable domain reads GAGVSQTPSNKVTEKGKYVELRCDPISGHTALYWYRQSLGQGPEFLIYFQGTGAADDSGLPNDRFFAVRPEGSVSTLKIQRTERGDSAVYLCASSSPGADTQYFGPGTRLTVL.

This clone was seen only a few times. The chain's CDR3 is CATGTFYNEQFF. For the CDR3, the DNA is TGTGCCACTGGGACTTTCTACAATGAGCAGTTCTTC. V gene TRBV19 combines with J gene TRBJ2-1; tentatively, D is TRBD2 (6 bases). The V end was cut by 10 bases, the J end by 3 bases, with 10 bases between. CDR1 is LNHDA, CDR2 SQIVND, per germline (reference sequence). There are 12 residues in the CDR3.

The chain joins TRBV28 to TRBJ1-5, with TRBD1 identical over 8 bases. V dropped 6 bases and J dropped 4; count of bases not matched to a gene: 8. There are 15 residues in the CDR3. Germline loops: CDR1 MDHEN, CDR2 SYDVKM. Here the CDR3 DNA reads TGTGCCAGCAGCATTGGGACAGGAGAAAATCAGCCCCAGCATTTT. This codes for CASSIGTGENQPQHF. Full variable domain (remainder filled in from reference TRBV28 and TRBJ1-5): DVKVTQSSRYLVKRTGEKVFLECVQDMDHENMFWYRQDPGLGLRLIYFSYDVKMKEKGDIPEGYSVSREKKERFSLILESASTNQTSMYLCASSIGTGENQPQHFGDGTRLSIL.

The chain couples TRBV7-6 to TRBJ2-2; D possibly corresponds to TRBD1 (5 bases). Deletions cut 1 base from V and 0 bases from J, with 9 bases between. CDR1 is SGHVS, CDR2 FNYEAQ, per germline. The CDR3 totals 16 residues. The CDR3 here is CASSLEWGANTGELFF. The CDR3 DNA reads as TGTGCCAGCAGCTTAGAATGGGGCGCGAACACCGGGGAGCTGTTTTTT.

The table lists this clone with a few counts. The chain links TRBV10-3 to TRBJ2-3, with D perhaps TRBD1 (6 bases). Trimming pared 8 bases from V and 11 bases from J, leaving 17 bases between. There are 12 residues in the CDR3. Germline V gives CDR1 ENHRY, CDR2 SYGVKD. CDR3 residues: CAISGEQPQQYF. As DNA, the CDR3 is TGTGCCATCTCAGGGGAACAGCCTCAGCAGTATTTT.

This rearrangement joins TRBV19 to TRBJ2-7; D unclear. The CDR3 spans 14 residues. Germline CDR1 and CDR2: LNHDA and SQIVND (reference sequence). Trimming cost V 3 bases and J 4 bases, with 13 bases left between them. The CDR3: CASSISRTRYEQYF. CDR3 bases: TGTGCCAGTAGTATTTCAAGGACGAGGTACGAGCAGTACTTC.

The CDR3 DNA reads TGTGCCAGCAGCTCCCTTACCACAGATCAGCCCCAGCATTTT. This gives the protein CASSSLTTDQPQHF. The chain joins TRBV7-9 to TRBJ1-5; D is ambiguous. CDR3 size: 14 residues. Trimming shortened V by 4 bases and J by 5 bases, and 12 bases separated the two germline ends. CDR1 is SEHNR and CDR2 is FQNEAQ in the germline V gene (reference sequence).